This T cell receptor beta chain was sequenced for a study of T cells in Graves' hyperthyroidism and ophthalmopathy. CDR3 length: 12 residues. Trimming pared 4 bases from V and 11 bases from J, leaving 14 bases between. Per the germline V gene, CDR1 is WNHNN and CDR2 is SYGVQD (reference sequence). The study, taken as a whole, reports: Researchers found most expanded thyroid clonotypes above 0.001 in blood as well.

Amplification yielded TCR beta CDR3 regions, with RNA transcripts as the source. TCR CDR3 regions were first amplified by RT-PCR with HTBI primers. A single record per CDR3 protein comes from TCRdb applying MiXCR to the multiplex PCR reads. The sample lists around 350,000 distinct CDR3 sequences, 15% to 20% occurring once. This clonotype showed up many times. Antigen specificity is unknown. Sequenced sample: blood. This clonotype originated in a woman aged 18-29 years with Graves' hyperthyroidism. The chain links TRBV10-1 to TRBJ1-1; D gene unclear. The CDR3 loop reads CASSASGLRAFF. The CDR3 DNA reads TGCGCCAGCAGTGCGTCCGGGTTGAGGGCTTTCTTT.